This record looks at one TCR beta chain sequence and its context. Donors were grouped by their self-reported clinical history. This specimen comes from a study of blood T cell repertoires in COVID-19. Turning to the study itself: Samples taken during acute and convalescent COVID-19 were collected in the United States, Italy and Spain. T cells, B-cell-depleted T cells, or PBMCs provided the cDNA or gDNA that served as material.

The ends lost 4 bases at V and 0 bases at J; junction bases unmatched: 3. Germline CDR1 SGHRS, CDR2 YFSETQ. The CDR3 loop spans 14 amino acids. As originally analysed: Estimates of nucleated cell counts were drawn from the amplification of reference gene primers. Some clones are missing from TCRdb's copy, which holds only in-frame ones; the method was immunoSEQ multiplex PCR. Clone size and the V and J calls come from that table; the DNA yielded D and trimming. The sample carries about 300,000 clones, roughly 91% recorded once. The sample taken for sequencing was PBMCs or T cells enriched from blood (not recorded which). The receptor was derived from a woman in her 50s who had been exposed to COVID-19. V and J are TRBV5-1 and TRBJ2-5; 7 nucleotides agree with TRBD2. Here the CDR3 reads CASSPGRYQETQYF. CDR3 DNA: TGCGCCAGCAGCCCCGGGAGGTACCAAGAGACCCAGTACTTC.